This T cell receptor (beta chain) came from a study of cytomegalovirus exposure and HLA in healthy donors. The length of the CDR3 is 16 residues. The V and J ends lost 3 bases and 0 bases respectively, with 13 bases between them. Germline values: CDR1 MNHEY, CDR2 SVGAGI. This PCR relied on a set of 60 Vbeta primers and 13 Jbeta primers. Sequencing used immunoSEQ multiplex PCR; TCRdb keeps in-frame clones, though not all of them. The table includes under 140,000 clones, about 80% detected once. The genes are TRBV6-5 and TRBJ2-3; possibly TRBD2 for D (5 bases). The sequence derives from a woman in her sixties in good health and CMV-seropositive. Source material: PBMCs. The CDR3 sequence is CASSYWLASSTDTQYF. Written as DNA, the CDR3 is TGTGCCAGCAGTTATTGGCTAGCTTCTAGCACAGATACGCAGTATTTT.